This TCR beta chain was retrieved from a study of blood T cell repertoires in COVID-19. Study-wide context: Whether acute or convalescent, the COVID-19 samples came from the United States, Italy and Spain. The cDNA or gDNA used as material had been derived from T cells, B-cell-depleted T cells, or PBMCs.

Original analysis: Reference gene primer amplification in the assay estimated nucleated cell counts. TCRdb's copy holds only in-frame clones and misses some; the assay was immunoSEQ multiplex PCR. V, J and clone size were drawn from that table, and D and trimming were deduced from the DNA. The sample yields 110,000 to 150,000 clones, about 86% seen once. V dropped 3 bases and J dropped 9 bases, with 18 bases sitting between them. From germline, CDR1 is SQVTM and CDR2 ANQGSEA. This CDR3 comprises 14 residues. The gene calls are TRBV29-1 and TRBJ2-1, with D possibly TRBD2 on 6 matching bases. Specimen: peripheral blood. This sequence originates from a woman aged 55-75 years with acute or convalescent COVID-19. The CDR3 nucleotides are TGCAGCGTTGATGGAGGGGCCTGGATGGGTGAGCAGTTCTTC. This codes for CSVDGGAWMGEQFF.